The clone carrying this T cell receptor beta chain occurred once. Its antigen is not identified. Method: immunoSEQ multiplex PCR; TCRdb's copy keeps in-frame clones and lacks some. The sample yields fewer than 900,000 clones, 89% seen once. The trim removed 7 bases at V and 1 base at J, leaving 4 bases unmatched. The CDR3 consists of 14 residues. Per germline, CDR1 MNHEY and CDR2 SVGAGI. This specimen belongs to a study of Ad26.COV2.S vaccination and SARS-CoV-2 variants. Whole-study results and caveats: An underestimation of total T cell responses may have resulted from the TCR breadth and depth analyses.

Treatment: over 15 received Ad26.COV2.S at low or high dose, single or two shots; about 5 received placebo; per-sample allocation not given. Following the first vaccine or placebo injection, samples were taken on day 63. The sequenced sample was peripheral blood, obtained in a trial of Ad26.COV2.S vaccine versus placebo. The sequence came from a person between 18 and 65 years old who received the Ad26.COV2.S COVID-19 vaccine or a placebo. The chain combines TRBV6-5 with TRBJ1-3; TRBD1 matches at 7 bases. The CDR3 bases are TGTGCCAGCAACCCAGGGGGATCTGGAAACACCATATATTTT. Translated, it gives CASNPGGSGNTIYF.